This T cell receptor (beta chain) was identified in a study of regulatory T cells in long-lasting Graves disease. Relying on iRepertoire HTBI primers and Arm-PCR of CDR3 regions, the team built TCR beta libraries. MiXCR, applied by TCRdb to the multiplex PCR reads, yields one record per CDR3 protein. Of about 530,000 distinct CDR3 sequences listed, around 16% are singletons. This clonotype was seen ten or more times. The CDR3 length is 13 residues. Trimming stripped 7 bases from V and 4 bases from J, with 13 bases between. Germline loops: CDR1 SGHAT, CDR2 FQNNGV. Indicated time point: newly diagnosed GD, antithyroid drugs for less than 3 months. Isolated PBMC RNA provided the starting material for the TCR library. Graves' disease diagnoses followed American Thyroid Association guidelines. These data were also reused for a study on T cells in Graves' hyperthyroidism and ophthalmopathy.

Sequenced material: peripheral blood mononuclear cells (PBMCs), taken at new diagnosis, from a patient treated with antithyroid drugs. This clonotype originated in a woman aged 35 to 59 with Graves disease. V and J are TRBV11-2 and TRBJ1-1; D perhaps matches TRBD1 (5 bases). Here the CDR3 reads CASIGPGITEAFF. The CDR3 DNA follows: TGTGCCAGCATAGGTCCAGGGATCACTGAAGCTTTCTTT.